The next 22 T cell receptor beta chains were all read from a single sample in a study of T-cell reconstitution after alpha-beta-depleted transplantation in children. Preparation of the TCRbeta library used unique molecular identifiers. MiXCR, applied by TCRdb to the PCR reads, yields one record per CDR3 protein. The sample yields fewer than 1 million distinct CDR3 sequences, approximately 15% seen once. The sample was PBMCs, mostly from graft donor cells, taken 360 days after TCRalphabeta/CD19-depleted stem cell transplant. Source of these receptors: a male patient between 10 and 17 years old who had a stem cell transplant for acute lymphoblastic leukemia, so the T cells may come from the graft donor.

This clonotype showed up just a few times. The chain couples TRBV2 to TRBJ1-1, with 8 bases fitting TRBD1. Unmatched junction bases numbered 5, after V lost 4 bases and J lost 4 bases. There are 14 residues in the CDR3. CDR1 is SNHLY, CDR2 FYNNEI, per germline. The CDR3, as DNA: TGTGCCAGCAGTGGGTGGACAGGGCTCACTGAAGCTTTCTTT. Amino acid sequence: CASSGWTGLTEAFF.

The V gene is TRBV7-3, the J gene TRBJ2-3; D might be TRBD2 (5 bases). The CDR3 runs 15 residues. The V gene's germline CDR1 is SGHTA and CDR2 FQGTGA. The ends were cut back, 5 bases at V and 1 base at J, with 13 bases in the middle. CDR3 sequence reads: CASSIGIMGTDTQYF. The CDR3 bases are TGTGCCAGCAGCATCGGGATTATGGGCACAGATACGCAGTATTTT.

This clonotype has at least ten counts. The V call is TRBV4-1, the J call TRBJ2-7; 8 bases fit TRBD2. This CDR3 has 15 residues. Per germline, CDR1 MGHRA and CDR2 YSYEKL. With 4 bases clipped from V and 0 bases from J, the junction kept 5 bases outside the gene matches. CDR3 region: CASSRTGTSSYEQYF. In DNA form, the CDR3 reads TGCGCCAGCAGCCGTACCGGGACTAGCTCCTACGAGCAGTACTTC.

The chain uses TRBV12-3 or TRBV12-4 and TRBJ2-1; D may be TRBD1 or TRBD2 (6 bases each). V dropped 6 bases and J dropped 13 bases, with 19 bases sitting between them. The CDR3 sequence is 13 residues long. CDR3 coding DNA: TGTGCCAGCAGGAACAGCGGTAGGGGGGAACAGTTCTTC. Protein product: CASRNSGRGEQFF.

This clonotype turned up a few times. The V call is TRBV20-1, the J call TRBJ1-2; D possibly corresponds to TRBD1 (5 bases). CDR1 is DFQATT, CDR2 SNEGSKA, per germline (reference sequence). The V gene lost 6 bases and the J gene lost 8 bases, with 13 bases spanning the gap. The CDR3 loop spans 11 amino acids. The CDR3 spells CSARTLRGYTF. The DNA for the CDR3 is TGCAGTGCCAGGACACTTCGCGGCTACACCTTC.

This chain connects TRBV5-1 to TRBJ2-5; D remains ambiguous. Germline CDR1 reads SGHRS; CDR2 reads YFSETQ. The CDR3 spans 13 residues. With 1 base removed from V and 5 bases from J, the gap between germline ends came to 9 bases. CDR3: CASSLSIRETQYF. Written as DNA, the CDR3 is TGCGCCAGCAGCTTGTCTATCCGGGAGACCCAGTACTTC.

This clonotype occurred a few times. This chain joins TRBV27 and TRBJ2-2; TRBD2 aligns across 14 bases. In germline, CDR1 is MNHEY, CDR2 SMNVEV (reference sequence). This CDR3 is built from 19 residues. With V trimmed by 5 bases and J by 5 bases, 13 bases remained unmatched. The CDR3 loop is CASSERGLAGEVVTGELFF. The CDR3 bases are TGTGCCAGCAGTGAGAGGGGACTAGCGGGAGAGGTGGTGACCGGGGAGCTGTTTTTT.

In this sample, this clonotype turned up a few times. The genes are TRBV7-9 and TRBJ2-4; D unclear. Germline assignment: CDR1 SEHNR and CDR2 FQNEAQ (reference sequence). Trimming cost V 0 bases and J 1 base, with 7 bases left between them. The CDR3 has 15 amino acids. DNA for the CDR3: TGTGCCAGCAGCTTAGCTCAGTCCGCCAAAAACATTCAGTACTTC. Translated, it gives CASSLAQSAKNIQYF.

This clonotype was detected only a few times. The CDR3 protein is CASTREDWGTQYF. The CDR3 bases are TGTGCCAGCACCCGGGAGGACTGGGGTACGCAGTATTTT. The rearrangement links TRBV2 to TRBJ2-3, with TRBD2 identical over 7 bases. In germline, CDR1 is SNHLY, CDR2 FYNNEI. Trimming removed 7 bases from V and 8 bases from J; junction bases left unmatched: 9. The CDR3 has 13 residues.

The J gene is TRBJ2-2, the V gene TRBV18, with 9 bases matching TRBD2. CDR3 length equals 16 residues. The germline gives CDR1 KGHSH, CDR2 LQKENI. J gave up 5 bases and V 2 bases, and 6 bases lay outside the gene matches. CDR3 region: CASSPTREGRTGELFF. CDR3 bases: TGTGCCAGCTCACCAACGCGGGAGGGCCGAACCGGGGAGCTGTTTTTT.

This clonotype has ten or more counts. V is TRBV12-3 or TRBV12-4 and J is TRBJ1-6, with 7 nucleotides matching TRBD1. Trimming cost V 5 bases and J 7 bases; bases outside gene matches: 11. The CDR3 has 16 amino acids. The CDR3 sequence is CASSPSDRLRNSPLHF. The DNA for the CDR3 is TGTGCCAGCAGTCCCTCGGACAGGTTGAGGAATTCACCCCTCCACTTT.

The genes are TRBV7-9 and TRBJ2-1; D might be TRBD2 (6 bases). V dropped 7 bases and J dropped 6 bases, with 25 bases sitting between them. This CDR3 has 17 residues. The germline gives CDR1 SEHNR, CDR2 FQNEAQ (reference sequence). CDR3 nucleotide sequence: TGTGCCAGCACCGACGGGAGTTCGGCTGGGTTACGCAATGAGCAGTTCTTC. The encoded protein is CASTDGSSAGLRNEQFF.

The chain links TRBV27 to TRBJ2-1; D possibly corresponds to TRBD2 (5 bases). The CDR3 contains 17 residues. The germline V gene has CDR1 MNHEY and CDR2 SMNVEV (reference sequence). Trimming removed 2 bases from V and 6 bases from J, with 20 bases in between. The CDR3 sequence: CASSLPPPLMRANEQFF. CDR3 DNA: TGTGCCAGCAGTTTACCCCCCCCACTAATGAGGGCCAATGAGCAGTTCTTC.

This chain links TRBV5-1 with TRBJ2-5; D is possibly TRBD2 (6 bases). The CDR3 sequence is 15 residues long. In germline, CDR1 is SGHRS, CDR2 YFSETQ. With 1 base removed from V and 3 bases from J, the gap between germline ends came to 13 bases. The CDR3 here is CASSLPGLTEETQYF. The DNA of the CDR3 is TGCGCCAGCAGCTTGCCGGGACTTACAGAAGAGACCCAGTACTTC.

This chain uses TRBV20-1 with TRBJ2-1, with D hard to call. V shed 0 bases and J shed 5 bases, with 11 bases lying between them. Germline values: CDR1 DFQATT, CDR2 SNEGSKA (reference sequence). The CDR3 consists of 14 residues. CDR3 sequence reads: CSARDLIKNNEQFF. CDR3 DNA: TGCAGTGCTAGAGACCTAATTAAGAACAATGAGCAGTTCTTC.

The chain links TRBV5-1 to TRBJ2-7, with 7 bases identical to TRBD2. V shed 6 bases and J 4 bases; nucleotides not matched to a gene: 10. The CDR3 length is 14 residues. From germline, CDR1 is SGHRS and CDR2 YFSETQ. The CDR3 DNA reads as TGCGCCAGCAAGACTAGCAACGGAGAATACGAGCAGTACTTC. Translating gives CASKTSNGEYEQYF.

This clonotype was seen a few times. The V and J genes are TRBV18 and TRBJ2-7; D may be TRBD1 (6 bases). This CDR3 contains 15 residues. Germline CDR1 KGHSH, CDR2 LQKENI. Trimming stripped 4 bases from V and 0 bases from J, with 13 bases between. The CDR3 bases are TGTGCCAGCTCACAGGACAGTCCTAGCTCCTACGAGCAGTACTTC. Amino acids: CASSQDSPSSYEQYF.

The chain uses TRBV5-1 and TRBJ2-1; the match to TRBD2 covers 9 bases. V shed 0 bases, J shed 8 bases, and the junction held 9 bases outside the gene matches. The CDR3 contains 16 residues. The germline V gene encodes CDR1 SGHRS and CDR2 YFSETQ. CDR3 sequence reads: CASSLVFSGSGHEQFF. The DNA for the CDR3 is TGCGCCAGCAGCTTGGTCTTTAGCGGGAGCGGGCATGAGCAGTTCTTC.

This clonotype turned up a few times. The chain combines TRBV27 with TRBJ2-2; tentative D call: TRBD2 (6 bases). Germline V lookup: CDR1 MNHEY, CDR2 SMNVEV (reference sequence). The V end was cut by 4 bases, the J end by 5 bases, with 17 bases between. The CDR3 runs to 16 residues. The CDR3 bases are TGTGCCAGCAGTTGGGCGGGGCAGTGGAGGACCGGGGAGCTGTTTTTT. As protein: CASSWAGQWRTGELFF.

This clonotype was recorded a few times. The V gene is TRBV3-1, the J gene TRBJ2-1; no clear D gene. Germline V gene sequence: CDR1 LGHDT, CDR2 YNNKEL (reference sequence). The V gene lost 5 bases and the J gene lost 0 bases, with 11 bases spanning the gap. The CDR3 has 15 amino acids. CDR3 amino acids: CASSLTTYSYNEQFF. The CDR3 DNA is TGTGCCAGCAGCTTAACTACTTACTCCTACAATGAGCAGTTCTTC.

Only a few counts were recorded for this clonotype. V is TRBV7-2 and J is TRBJ2-1, with 15 bases matching TRBD2. V was pared by 2 bases and J by 14 bases, with 7 bases of the junction left unmatched. This CDR3 is built from 15 residues. From germline, CDR1 is SGHTA and CDR2 FQGNSA. CDR3 region: CASSLTWTSGRAKFF. In nucleotides, the CDR3 is TGTGCCAGCAGCTTAACCTGGACTAGCGGGAGGGCCAAGTTCTTC.

The chain employs TRBV3-1 and TRBJ2-1; no clear D gene. Per germline, CDR1 LGHDT and CDR2 YNNKEL (reference sequence). The CDR3 consists of 13 residues. V was clipped by 4 bases and J by 4 bases, with 8 bases between them. The CDR3 region is CASSPGFYNEQFF. The CDR3 DNA reads as TGTGCCAGCAGCCCTGGATTTTACAATGAGCAGTTCTTC.